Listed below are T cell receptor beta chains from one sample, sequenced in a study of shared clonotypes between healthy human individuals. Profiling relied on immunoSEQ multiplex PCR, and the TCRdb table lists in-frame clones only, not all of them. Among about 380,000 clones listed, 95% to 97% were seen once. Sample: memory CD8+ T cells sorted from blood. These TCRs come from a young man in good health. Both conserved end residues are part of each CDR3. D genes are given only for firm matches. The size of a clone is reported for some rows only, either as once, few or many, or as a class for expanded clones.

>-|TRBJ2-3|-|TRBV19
CASSSRRGTDTQYF
TGTGCCAGTAGTTCTCGTAGGGGTACAGATACGCAGTATTTT
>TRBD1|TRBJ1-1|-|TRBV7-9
CASSKGQGRKAFF
TGTGCCAGCAGCAAAGGACAGGGAAGAAAAGCTTTCTTT
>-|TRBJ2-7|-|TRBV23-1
CASSPDAGCYEQYF
TGCGCCAGCAGTCCGGATGCGGGCTGCTACGAGCAGTACTTC
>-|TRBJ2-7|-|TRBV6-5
CASSYAQIGEQYF
TGTGCCAGCAGTTACGCCCAAATAGGAGAGCAGTACTTC
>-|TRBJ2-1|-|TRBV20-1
CSARFDNEQFF
TGCAGTGCTAGGTTCGACAATGAGCAGTTCTTC
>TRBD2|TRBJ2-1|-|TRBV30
CAWSKTSGSHNEQFF
TGTGCCTGGAGCAAAACTAGCGGGAGCCACAATGAGCAGTTCTTC
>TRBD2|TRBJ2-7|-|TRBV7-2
CASSSSLAGVVYEQYF
TGTGCCAGCAGCTCTTCTCTAGCGGGAGTAGTTTACGAGCAGTACTTC
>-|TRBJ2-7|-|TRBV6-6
CASMEQVLYEQYF
TGTGCCAGCATGGAGCAGGTCCTATACGAGCAGTACTTC
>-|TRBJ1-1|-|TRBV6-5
CASSTPGETTEAFF
TGTGCCAGCAGTACCCCAGGAGAGACCACTGAAGCTTTCTTT
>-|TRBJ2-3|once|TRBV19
CASKHRMTDTQYF
TGTGCCAGTAAGCACAGGATGACAGATACGCAGTATTTT
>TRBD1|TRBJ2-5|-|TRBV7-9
CASSDQDREGETQYF
TGTGCCAGCAGCGACCAAGACAGGGAAGGGGAGACCCAGTACTTC
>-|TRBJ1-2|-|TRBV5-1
CASSLETSRASGYGYTF
TGCGCCAGCAGCTTAGAAACCTCCAGGGCAAGCGGCTATGGCTACACCTTC
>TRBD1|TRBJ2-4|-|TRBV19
CASSTPSGGVSPNIQYF
TGTGCCAGTAGTACCCCTTCAGGGGGCGTGAGTCCTAACATTCAGTACTTC
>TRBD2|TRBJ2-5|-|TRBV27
CASSASSGKETQYF
TGTGCCAGCAGTGCCTCTAGCGGGAAGGAGACCCAGTACTTC
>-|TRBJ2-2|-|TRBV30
CAWSVLGTSNTGELFF
TGTGCCTGGAGTGTACTGGGGACCAGTAACACCGGGGAGCTGTTTTTT
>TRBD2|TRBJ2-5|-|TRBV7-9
CASSFDAGGIGKRETQYF
TGTGCCAGCAGCTTTGATGCGGGAGGCATCGGGAAAAGGGAGACCCAGTACTTC
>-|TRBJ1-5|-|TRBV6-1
CASSRFSNQPQHF
TGTGCCAGCAGTCGTTTTAGCAATCAGCCCCAGCATTTT
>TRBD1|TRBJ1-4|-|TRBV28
CASRYVQGASSEKLFF
TGTGCCAGCCGCTACGTCCAGGGGGCGTCCAGCGAAAAACTGTTTTTT
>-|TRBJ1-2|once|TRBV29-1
CSVGVGYYGYTF
TGCAGCGTTGGGGTGGGGTACTATGGCTACACCTTC
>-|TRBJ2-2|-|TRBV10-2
CASYIDEITGELFF
TGCGCCAGCTATATTGACGAGATCACCGGGGAGCTGTTTTTT
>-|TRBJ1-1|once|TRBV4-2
CASSLYHRDEAFF
TGTGCCAGCAGCCTCTACCACAGGGATGAGGCTTTCTTT
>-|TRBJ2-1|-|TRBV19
CASARESYNEQFF
TGTGCCAGTGCTAGGGAGTCCTACAATGAGCAGTTCTTC
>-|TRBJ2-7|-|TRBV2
CASSARQRTYEQYF
TGTGCCAGCAGTGCCAGGCAAAGAACCTACGAGCAGTACTTC
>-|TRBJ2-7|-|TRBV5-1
CASSSTTGSVYEQYF
TGCGCCAGCAGCTCCACTACAGGGTCGGTCTACGAGCAGTACTTC
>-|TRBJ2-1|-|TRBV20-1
CSASYGYEQFF
TGCAGTGCTAGCTACGGGTATGAGCAGTTCTTC
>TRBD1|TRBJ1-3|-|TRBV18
CASSPSGQGRNTIYF
TGTGCCAGCTCACCGTCGGGACAGGGCAGAAACACCATATATTTT
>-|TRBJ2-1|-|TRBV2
CASVRYNEQFF
TGTGCCAGCGTCAGGTACAATGAGCAGTTCTTC
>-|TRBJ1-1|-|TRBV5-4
CASSFAVNTEAFF
TGTGCCAGCAGCTTTGCAGTGAACACTGAAGCTTTCTTT
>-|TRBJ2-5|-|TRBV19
CASSIGGVGGPKETQYF
TGTGCCAGTAGTATAGGCGGGGTAGGGGGACCGAAAGAGACCCAGTACTTC
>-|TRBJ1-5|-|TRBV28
CASSLGNQPQHF
TGTGCCAGCAGTTTAGGGAATCAGCCCCAGCATTTT
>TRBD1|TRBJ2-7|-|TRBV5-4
CASSLGTGYEQYF
TGTGCCAGCAGCTTGGGGACAGGGTACGAGCAGTACTTC
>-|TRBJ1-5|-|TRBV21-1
CASNRWDFHSNQPQHF
TGTGCCAGCAACCGATGGGACTTCCACAGCAATCAGCCCCAGCATTTT
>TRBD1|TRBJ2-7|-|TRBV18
CASSPGTGVYEQYF
TGTGCCAGCTCCCCTGGGACAGGGGTCTACGAGCAGTACTTC
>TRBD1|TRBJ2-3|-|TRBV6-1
CASRAGTGPDTQYF
TGTGCCAGCAGGGCCGGGACAGGGCCAGATACGCAGTATTTT
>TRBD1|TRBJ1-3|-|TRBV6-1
CASGDTGGTIYF
TGTGCCAGCGGAGACACAGGGGGAACCATATATTTT
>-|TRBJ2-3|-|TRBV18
CASSPQYEPSTDTQYF
TGTGCCAGCTCACCCCAGTACGAACCTAGCACAGATACGCAGTATTTT
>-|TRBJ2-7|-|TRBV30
CAWSSGLRNEQYF
TGTGCCTGGAGTTCGGGGTTACGCAACGAGCAGTACTTC
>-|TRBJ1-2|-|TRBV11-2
CASSLGEGGYGYTF
TGTGCCAGCAGCCTGGGGGAAGGGGGGTATGGCTACACCTTC
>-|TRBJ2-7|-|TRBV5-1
CASSLADGRPYEQYF
TGCGCCAGCAGCTTGGCCGATGGACGGCCCTACGAGCAGTACTTC
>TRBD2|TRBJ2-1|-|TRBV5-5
CASSKPGLAGVNEQFF
TGTGCCAGCAGCAAGCCGGGACTAGCGGGAGTCAATGAGCAGTTCTTC
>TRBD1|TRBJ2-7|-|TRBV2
CASSAPSSRGRYEQYF
TGTGCCAGCAGTGCCCCGTCTAGTAGGGGGCGTTACGAGCAGTACTTC
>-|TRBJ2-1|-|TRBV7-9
CASSLAPLSSDGEQFF
TGTGCCAGCAGCTTAGCGCCCCTATCTAGCGACGGTGAGCAGTTCTTC
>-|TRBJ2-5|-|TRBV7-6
CASSLARGETQYF
TGTGCCAGCAGCTTAGCGAGGGGAGAGACCCAGTACTTC
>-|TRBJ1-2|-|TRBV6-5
CASKQALPTHGYTF
TGTGCCAGCAAACAGGCCCTCCCGACTCATGGCTACACCTTC